Presented here are 17 T cell receptor beta chains from one specimen sequenced in a study of T cells after yellow fever vaccination. Via MiXCR, TCRdb re-called the 5' RACE reads, giving one row per CDR3 protein. The sample yields around 320,000 distinct CDR3 sequences, 7.5% to 9.5% seen once. Sequenced material: CD4+ T cells sorted from PBMCs, taken 5 days after the yellow fever booster vaccination. These receptors were obtained from a man aged 18 to 29 who received the YFV17D yellow fever vaccine.

This clonotype was seen more than once but under ten times. The CDR3 region is CSVDQGTEAFF. CDR3 sequence (DNA): TGCAGCGTTGACCAGGGCACTGAAGCTTTCTTT. The chain recombines TRBV29-1 with TRBJ1-1; perhaps TRBD1 as D (5 bases). CDR3 length: 11 residues. V was shortened by 3 bases and J by 4 bases, with 6 bases between the two germline ends. Germline V gene data show CDR1 as SQVTM and CDR2 as ANQGSEA.

The chain links TRBV6-6 to TRBJ1-5; 7 bases line up with TRBD1. The CDR3 has 15 amino acids. V shed 8 bases, J shed 6 bases, and the junction held 13 bases outside the gene matches. Germline CDR1 MNHNY, CDR2 SVGAGI (reference sequence). The CDR3 reads CASRSRGGQGQPQHF. CDR3 in DNA: TGTGCCAGCCGATCCCGAGGGGGCCAAGGTCAGCCCCAGCATTTT.

The gene calls are TRBV27 and TRBJ1-1; the D is unclear. The germline V gene encodes CDR1 MNHEY and CDR2 SMNVEV (reference sequence). There are 11 residues in the CDR3. Trimming took off 11 bases at V and 6 bases at J, with 13 bases between the two ends. The CDR3 DNA follows: TGTGCCGGGGAAAGGGTGGCTGAAGCTTTCTTT. Protein: CAGERVAEAFF.

This clonotype turned up a few times. The rearrangement links TRBV3-1 to TRBJ2-5; the D is unclear. Germline CDR1 reads LGHDT; CDR2 reads YNNKEL (reference sequence). V was shortened by 4 bases and J by 1 base, with 10 bases between the two germline ends. The CDR3 is 14 residues long. The CDR3 loop is CASSPNLGQETQYF. CDR3 nucleotides: TGTGCCAGCAGCCCTAATTTGGGCCAAGAGACCCAGTACTTC.

The chain couples TRBV2 to TRBJ2-4; D call uncertain. The germline V gene encodes CDR1 SNHLY and CDR2 FYNNEI. The CDR3 sequence is 14 residues long. V dropped 6 bases and J dropped 0 bases, with 9 bases sitting between them. CDR3 sequence reads: CASRALVAKNIQYF. The CDR3, as DNA: TGTGCCAGCAGGGCACTCGTAGCCAAAAACATTCAGTACTTC. The whole variable domain, remainder taken from reference TRBV2 and TRBJ2-4, is EPEVTQTPSHQVTQMGQEVILRCVPISNHLYFYWYRQILGQKVEFLVSFYNNEISEKSEIFDDQFSVERPDGSNFTLKIRSTKLEDSAMYFCASRALVAKNIQYFGAGTRLSVL.

This clonotype appeared a few times. The rearrangement links TRBV6-5 to TRBJ1-5; 9 bases are shared with TRBD1. Germline V gene lookup returns CDR1 MNHEY and CDR2 SVGAGI. Trimming at V came to 6 bases and at J to 1 base, leaving 7 bases not matched to a gene. The CDR3 runs 16 residues. CDR3 protein: CASSGYGQGSNQPQHF. The CDR3 DNA is TGTGCCAGCAGCGGATACGGACAGGGGAGCAATCAGCCCCAGCATTTT.

This clonotype has a handful of counts. J is TRBJ1-1 and V is TRBV30; D ambiguous. V lost 4 bases and J 0 bases, leaving 6 bases between the germline ends. The CDR3 totals 12 residues. Germline CDR1 is GTSNPN and CDR2 is SVGIG (reference sequence). In DNA, the CDR3 is TGTGCCTGGAAAAGTTTGAACACTGAAGCTTTCTTT. Translation gives CAWKSLNTEAFF.

The genes are TRBV11-2 and TRBJ1-1; a possible D gene is TRBD1 (5 bases). The CDR3 spans 12 residues. Looked up from germline, CDR1 is SGHAT and CDR2 is FQNNGV. The V end lost 8 bases, the J end lost 6 bases, and 13 bases lay between the germline ends. The CDR3 spells CASAIREAEAFF. CDR3 DNA sequence: TGTGCCAGCGCCATCAGGGAGGCTGAAGCTTTCTTT.

This clonotype was counted only a few times. V gene TRBV29-1 combines with J gene TRBJ2-7; D unresolved. The CDR3 runs to 14 residues. CDR1 and CDR2 (germline): SQVTM, ANQGSEA. Trimming removed 4 bases at V and 0 bases at J, with 13 bases between. The CDR3 spells CSVVGSPSSYEQYF. The CDR3 coding sequence is TGCAGCGTTGTCGGCAGCCCTAGCTCCTACGAGCAGTACTTC.

V usage is TRBV28 and J usage is TRBJ2-7; no definite D call. V was trimmed by 8 bases and J by 0 bases, leaving 8 bases between them. Germline lookup yields CDR1 MDHEN and CDR2 SYDVKM. This CDR3 comprises 12 residues. The CDR3 region has the DNA TGTGCCAGCGGACGTAGCTCCTACGAGCAGTACGTC. This codes for CASGRSSYEQYV.

This clonotype was recorded many times. The chain combines TRBV5-6 with TRBJ2-3; D possibly corresponds to TRBD2 (7 bases). Germline V gene lookup returns CDR1 SGHDT and CDR2 YYEEEE. Trimming shortened V by 4 bases and J by 3 bases, and 18 bases separated the two germline ends. This CDR3 contains 16 residues. This chain's CDR3 is CASSHQFGGATDTQYF. The CDR3 DNA reads TGTGCCAGCAGCCACCAGTTTGGGGGGGCTACAGATACGCAGTATTTT.

The V gene is TRBV5-4, the J gene TRBJ2-1; the D gene is possibly TRBD2 (6 bases). CDR1 is SGHNT, CDR2 YYREEE, per germline (reference sequence). The V gene lost 2 bases and the J gene lost 6 bases, with 15 bases spanning the gap. The CDR3 has 15 amino acids. The chain's CDR3 is CASSFGGSNRNEQFF. Written as DNA, the CDR3 is TGTGCCAGCAGCTTTGGAGGGAGCAATCGCAATGAGCAGTTCTTC.

This clonotype was detected only a few times. The V call is TRBV20-1, the J call TRBJ2-3; TRBD1 aligns across 7 bases. Trimming removed 5 bases from V and 0 bases from J; junction bases left unmatched: 5. The germline V gene has CDR1 DFQATT and CDR2 SNEGSKA (reference sequence). This CDR3 region has 14 residues. The CDR3 sequence: CSAFRDSSTDTQYF. In DNA form, the CDR3 reads TGCAGTGCTTTCCGGGACAGCAGCACAGATACGCAGTATTTT.

This clonotype has ten or more counts. The rearrangement links TRBV9 to TRBJ2-6, with 12 bases that match TRBD1. Germline loops: CDR1 SGDLS, CDR2 YYNGEE. V trimming: 4 bases; J trimming: 4 bases; junction bases outside the gene matches: 9. The CDR3 totals 18 residues. The CDR3 spells CASSPGDRGPGGANVLTF. The CDR3, as DNA: TGTGCCAGCAGCCCCGGGGACAGGGGGCCTGGAGGGGCCAACGTCCTGACTTTC.

This clonotype was seen more than once but under ten times. The chain links TRBV12-3 or TRBV12-4 to TRBJ1-5; weak D call: TRBD1 (5 bases). The CDR3 totals 12 residues. The germline V and J ends were trimmed by 7 bases and 6 bases, with 10 bases remaining between them. The CDR3 region has the DNA TGTGCCAGCAACATGGGGGGTCAGCCCCAGCATTTT. It is translated as CASNMGGQPQHF.

This clonotype was recorded a few times. The chain's CDR3 is CASSLVQGAENEQFF. The DNA for the CDR3 is TGTGCCAGCAGCCTCGTCCAGGGGGCAGAAAATGAGCAGTTCTTC. V is TRBV11-2 and J is TRBJ2-1, with 8 bases matching TRBD1. CDR3 size: 15 residues. J lost 7 bases, V lost 5 bases, and 10 bases had no gene match. Germline CDR1 reads SGHAT; CDR2 reads FQNNGV.

With regard to this clonotype: This may be a read error, as it is one base from a much larger clone. This rearrangement joins TRBV2 to TRBJ1-3; TRBD1 might be the D (5 bases). The CDR3 is 14 residues long. The V gene's germline CDR1 is SNHLY and CDR2 FYNNEI. V lost 6 bases and J lost 0, with 9 bases in between. DNA for the CDR3: TGTGCCAGCAGACCCGACAGCTCTGGAAACACCATATATTTT. Translated, it gives CASRPDSSGNTIYF.